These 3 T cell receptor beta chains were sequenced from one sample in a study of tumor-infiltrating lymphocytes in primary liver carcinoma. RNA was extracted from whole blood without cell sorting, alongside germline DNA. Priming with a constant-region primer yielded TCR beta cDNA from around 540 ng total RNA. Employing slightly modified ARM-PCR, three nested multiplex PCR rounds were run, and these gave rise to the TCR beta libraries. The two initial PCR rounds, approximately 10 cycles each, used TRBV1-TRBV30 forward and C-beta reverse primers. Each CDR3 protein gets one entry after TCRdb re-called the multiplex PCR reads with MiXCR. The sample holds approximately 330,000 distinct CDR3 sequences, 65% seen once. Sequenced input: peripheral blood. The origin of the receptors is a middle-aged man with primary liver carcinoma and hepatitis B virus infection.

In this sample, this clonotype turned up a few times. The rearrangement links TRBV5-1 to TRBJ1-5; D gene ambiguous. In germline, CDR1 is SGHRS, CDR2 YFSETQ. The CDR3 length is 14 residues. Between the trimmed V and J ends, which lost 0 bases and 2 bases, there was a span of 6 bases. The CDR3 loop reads CASSLAGGNQPQHF. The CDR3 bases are TGCGCCAGCAGCTTGGCTGGCGGCAATCAGCCCCAGCATTTT. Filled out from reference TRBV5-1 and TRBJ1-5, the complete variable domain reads KAGVTQTPRYLIKTRGQQVTLSCSPISGHRSVSWYQQTPGQGLQFLFEYFSETQRNKGNFPGRFSGRQFSNSRSEMNVSTLELGDSALYLCASSLAGGNQPQHFGDGTRLSIL.

DNA for the CDR3: TGTGCCAGCAGCTTCACTGGGCGGTCAAAAAACATTCAGTACTTC. Its translation: CASSFTGRSKNIQYF. The chain carries TRBV11-3 and TRBJ2-4; no clear D. This CDR3 has 15 residues. CDR1 is SGHNT, CDR2 YENEEA, per germline. V was pared by 3 bases and J by 4 bases, with 13 bases between.

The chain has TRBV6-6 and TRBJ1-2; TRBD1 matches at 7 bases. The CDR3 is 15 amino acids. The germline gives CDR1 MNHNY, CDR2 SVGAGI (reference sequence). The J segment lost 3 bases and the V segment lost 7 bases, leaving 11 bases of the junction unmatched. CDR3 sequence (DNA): TGTGCCAGCATCTACTCGAGACAGGGCGACTATGGCTACACCTTC. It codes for CASIYSRQGDYGYTF.